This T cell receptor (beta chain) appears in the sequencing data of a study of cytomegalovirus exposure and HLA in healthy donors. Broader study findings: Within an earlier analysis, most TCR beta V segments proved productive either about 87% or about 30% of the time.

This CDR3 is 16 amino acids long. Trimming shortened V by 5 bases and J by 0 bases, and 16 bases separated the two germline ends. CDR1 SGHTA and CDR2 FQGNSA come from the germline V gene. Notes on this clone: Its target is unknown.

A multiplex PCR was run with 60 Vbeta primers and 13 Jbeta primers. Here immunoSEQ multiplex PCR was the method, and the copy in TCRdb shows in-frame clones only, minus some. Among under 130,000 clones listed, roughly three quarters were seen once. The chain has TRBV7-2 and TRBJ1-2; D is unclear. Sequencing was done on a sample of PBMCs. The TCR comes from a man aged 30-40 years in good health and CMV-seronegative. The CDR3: CASSESGPAANYGYTF. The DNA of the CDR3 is TGTGCCAGCAGCGAGAGCGGTCCAGCCGCTAACTATGGCTACACCTTC.